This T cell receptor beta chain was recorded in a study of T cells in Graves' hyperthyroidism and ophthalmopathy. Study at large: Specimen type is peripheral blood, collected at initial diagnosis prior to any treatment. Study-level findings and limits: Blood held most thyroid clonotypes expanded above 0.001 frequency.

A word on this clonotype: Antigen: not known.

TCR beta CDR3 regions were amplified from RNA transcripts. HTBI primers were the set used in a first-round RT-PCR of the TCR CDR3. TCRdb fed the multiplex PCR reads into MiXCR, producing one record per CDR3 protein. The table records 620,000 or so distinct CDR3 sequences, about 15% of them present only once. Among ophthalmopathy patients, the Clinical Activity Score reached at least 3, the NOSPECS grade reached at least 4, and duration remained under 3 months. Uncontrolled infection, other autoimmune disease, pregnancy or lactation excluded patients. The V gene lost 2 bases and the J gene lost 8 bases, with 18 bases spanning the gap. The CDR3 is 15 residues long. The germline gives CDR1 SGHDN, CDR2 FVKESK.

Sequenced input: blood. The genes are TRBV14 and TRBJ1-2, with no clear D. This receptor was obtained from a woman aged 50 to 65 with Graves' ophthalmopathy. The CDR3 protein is CASSQLQAGLRGYTF. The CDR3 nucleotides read TGTGCCAGCAGCCAACTCCAAGCGGGGTTGCGGGGCTACACCTTC.